The 18 T cell receptor beta chains below all came from one sample that was sequenced in a study of shared clonotypes between healthy human individuals. Data came from immunoSEQ multiplex PCR; TCRdb stores just in-frame clones and leaves some out. Of over a million clones listed, around 82% are singletons. The sequencing sample was made of memory CD4+ T cells from PBMCs. Subset defined: CD45RA-negative fraction. The receptor set was obtained from a man younger than 35 in good health. Some clones in this sample may be carry-over from other donors' samples.

V gene TRBV4-2 combines with J gene TRBJ2-5, with 9 positions matching TRBD2. Germline CDR1 reads LGHNA; CDR2 reads YNFKEQ. The CDR3 totals 14 residues. V lost 4 bases, J lost 4 bases, and 4 bases stayed unmatched. CDR3: CASSRGGAPETQYF. The CDR3 DNA follows: TGTGCCAGCAGCCGCGGGGGGGCCCCAGAGACCCAGTACTTC.

The genes are TRBV28 and TRBJ1-1; D perhaps matches TRBD1 (6 bases). Trimming left V 5 bases short and J 0 bases short, with 16 bases between. CDR3 length: 16 residues. In germline, CDR1 is MDHEN, CDR2 SYDVKM. CDR3 region: CASSPPGAVMNTEAFF. The CDR3 DNA follows: TGTGCCAGCAGTCCTCCAGGGGCCGTCATGAACACTGAAGCTTTCTTT.

This chain links TRBV5-1 with TRBJ2-3, with D perhaps given as TRBD1 or TRBD2 (6 bases each). The V gene lost 9 bases and the J gene lost 2 bases, with 19 bases spanning the gap. Germline V gene sequence: CDR1 SGHRS, CDR2 YFSETQ. The CDR3 spans 15 residues. Here the CDR3 reads CATNDGGQHTDTQYF. The CDR3 nucleotides read TGCGCCACCAACGACGGGGGACAACACACAGATACGCAGTATTTT.

The chain employs TRBV6-1 and TRBJ2-1; no reliable D call. CDR1 MNHNS and CDR2 SASEGT come from the germline V gene. The CDR3 has 14 residues. The germline V and J ends were trimmed by 0 bases and 3 bases, with 6 bases remaining between them. The CDR3 protein is CASSEASVYNEQFF. CDR3 DNA: TGTGCCAGCAGTGAAGCTAGTGTCTACAATGAGCAGTTCTTC.

The DNA for the CDR3 is TGTGCCAGCTCACCAGTAGAAGTGGGAGGGGTCTACAATGAGCAGTTCTTC. Translated, it gives CASSPVEVGGVYNEQFF. The chain links TRBV18 to TRBJ2-1; TRBD2 matches 7 bases. Trimming cost V 2 bases and J 3 bases; bases outside gene matches: 10. There are 17 residues in the CDR3. Germline loops: CDR1 KGHSH, CDR2 LQKENI.

This clone appeared a few times. The gene calls are TRBV6-4 and TRBJ2-3; D gene unclear. Between the trimmed V and J ends, which lost 4 bases and 2 bases, there was a span of 7 bases. The CDR3 covers 13 residues. The germline V gene has CDR1 MRHNA and CDR2 SNTAGT. CDR3 sequence reads: CASSVAITDTQYF. CDR3 in DNA: TGTGCCAGCAGTGTGGCAATCACAGATACGCAGTATTTT.

V gene TRBV28 combines with J gene TRBJ2-1, with D possibly TRBD1 on 6 matching bases. Germline V lookup: CDR1 MDHEN, CDR2 SYDVKM. The CDR3 covers 15 residues. Trimming stripped 2 bases from V and 6 bases from J, with 14 bases between. Written as DNA, the CDR3 is TGTGCCAGCAGTTTAGGCGGCAGGGGCGCCAATGAGCAGTTCTTC. It translates to CASSLGGRGANEQFF. The whole variable domain, filled in from reference TRBV28 and TRBJ2-1, reads DVKVTQSSRYLVKRTGEKVFLECVQDMDHENMFWYRQDPGLGLRLIYFSYDVKMKEKGDIPEGYSVSREKKERFSLILESASTNQTSMYLCASSLGGRGANEQFFGPGTRLTVL.

This clone was picked up one time. V usage is TRBV6-5 and J usage is TRBJ1-2, with D tentatively TRBD1 (6 bases). Trimming shortened V by 0 bases and J by 6 bases, and 17 bases separated the two germline ends. Looked up from germline, CDR1 is MNHEY and CDR2 is SVGAGI. The CDR3 length is 16 residues. The CDR3 DNA follows: TGTGCCAGCAGTTACTCGATGGTGGGGACAAGGAATGGCTACACCTTC. Amino acids: CASSYSMVGTRNGYTF.

As regards this clone: Different DNA sequences within this sample yield the same CDR3. This chain uses TRBV18 with TRBJ2-7; tentatively, D is TRBD1 (6 bases). V gave up 0 bases and J gave up 4 bases, with 7 bases separating them. CDR3 length equals 13 residues. The germline V gene has CDR1 KGHSH and CDR2 LQKENI. The CDR3 nucleotides are TGTGCCAGCTCACCACCAGGACAGTACGAGCAGTACTTC. Its translation: CASSPPGQYEQYF.

The chain joins TRBV29-1 to TRBJ2-5; TRBD2 agrees at 7 bases. The CDR3 covers 15 residues. Looked up from germline, CDR1 is SQVTM and CDR2 is ANQGSEA. V lost 2 bases and J lost 2; bases outside the gene matches: 8. As DNA, the CDR3 is TGCAGCGTTGAAAGGCTAGCGGTGATACAAGAGACCCAGTACTTC. It specifies CSVERLAVIQETQYF.

This clone was seen only a few times. The chain is built from TRBV29-1 and TRBJ1-1, with 8 bases lining up with TRBD1. The germline CDR1 and CDR2 sequences are SQVTM and ANQGSEA. This CDR3 is 13 amino acids long. Trimming at V came to 2 bases and at J to 4 bases, leaving 3 bases not matched to a gene. The CDR3 DNA follows: TGCAGCGTTGAACTCACAGGGGGCACTGAAGCTTTCTTT. It specifies CSVELTGGTEAFF.

V gene TRBV5-6 combines with J gene TRBJ2-1; 12 nucleotides align to TRBD2. The ends lost 4 bases at V and 3 bases at J; junction bases unmatched: 8. The CDR3 runs 17 residues. Germline V gene data show CDR1 as SGHDT and CDR2 as YYEEEE. CDR3 region: CASSVPSGRGYYNEQFF. The CDR3 coding sequence is TGTGCCAGCAGCGTCCCTAGCGGGAGGGGGTACTACAATGAGCAGTTCTTC.

This chain uses TRBV6-5 with TRBJ2-5; 7 bases agree with TRBD1. Per germline, CDR1 MNHEY and CDR2 SVGAGI. The length of the CDR3 is 15 residues. V shed 4 bases, J shed 4 bases, and the junction held 9 bases outside the gene matches. The CDR3 region has the DNA TGTGCCAGCAGTTCCCAGACAGGGTCCGGAGAGACCCAGTACTTC. Its protein product is CASSSQTGSGETQYF.

This clone came up a few times. The rearrangement uses TRBV10-1 and TRBJ2-5; weak D call: TRBD1 (5 bases). CDR3 size: 16 residues. V was shortened by 3 bases and J by 6 bases, with 20 bases between the two germline ends. The V gene's germline CDR1 is WNHNN and CDR2 SYGVQD (reference sequence). The CDR3 loop is CASSEGGASRVKTQYF. As DNA, the CDR3 is TGCGCCAGCAGTGAAGGTGGGGCTAGTAGAGTAAAGACCCAGTACTTC.

The CDR3 nucleotides read TGTGCCAGCAGTTACTCGCAGGGAGCCTATGGCTACACCTTC. It yields the protein CASSYSQGAYGYTF. The chain combines TRBV6-6 with TRBJ1-2; maybe TRBD1 (5 bases). The V end was cut by 0 bases, the J end by 4 bases, with 9 bases between. The CDR3 consists of 14 residues. Germline CDR1 is MNHNY and CDR2 is SVGAGI (reference sequence).

The chain couples TRBV7-6 to TRBJ2-3; 7 bases align to TRBD2. V trimming: 1 base; J trimming: 4 bases; junction bases outside the gene matches: 2. The germline CDR1 and CDR2 sequences are SGHVS and FNYEAQ. The length of the CDR3 is 14 residues. The CDR3 DNA reads as TGTGCCAGCAGCTTAGACCTAGCGGCAGATACGCAGTATTTT. It encodes CASSLDLAADTQYF.

The chain carries TRBV7-3 and TRBJ2-3; 10 bases map to TRBD2. Trimming at V came to 5 bases and at J to 2 bases, leaving 4 bases not matched to a gene. Germline CDR1 is SGHTA and CDR2 is FQGTGA. This CDR3 region has 15 residues. The DNA for the CDR3 is TGTGCCAGCAGCCCAGGACTAGCGGTCACAGATACGCAGTATTTT. Translated, it gives CASSPGLAVTDTQYF.

The chain couples TRBV10-3 to TRBJ2-5; the match to TRBD1 covers 7 bases. V lost 3 bases, J lost 5 bases, and 18 bases stayed unmatched. Germline V lookup: CDR1 ENHRY, CDR2 SYGVKD. This CDR3 contains 18 residues. As DNA, the CDR3 is TGTGCCATCAGTGACGTTACAAGGACAGGCCCCAGGTCGGAGACCCAGTACTTC. It translates to CAISDVTRTGPRSETQYF.